The sequence of this T cell receptor (beta chain) was determined in a study of cytomegalovirus exposure and HLA in healthy donors. 60 Vbeta and 13 Jbeta primers were used in PCR. Sequencing used immunoSEQ multiplex PCR; TCRdb keeps in-frame clones, though not all of them. With approximately 120,000 clones in the sample, the ten largest clones hold more than 0.9%. The CDR3 has 17 residues. Germline V CDR1 and CDR2: MNHEY, SMNVEV (reference sequence). J lost 7 bases, V lost 4 bases, and 17 bases had no gene match. The sequenced sample was PBMCs. The receptor was derived from a man between 18 and 29 years old in good health and CMV-seronegative. This sequence joins TRBV27 and TRBJ1-2, with 8 positions matching TRBD1. CDR3 sequence (DNA): TGTGCCAGCAGTTGGGGCTCTACCCGGACAGGGAATAGTGGCTACACCTTC. As protein: CASSWGSTRTGNSGYTF.